This T cell receptor beta chain originates from a study of T cell responses to AZD1222 COVID-19 vaccine. V was pared by 3 bases and J by 1 base, with 5 bases of the junction left unmatched. Germline CDR1 is SGHNT and CDR2 is YYREEE (reference sequence). This CDR3 has 15 amino acids. Findings and caveats of the study: White British ancestry dominated among donors, who included more females, and clonal diversity was possibly underestimated.

About this clone itself: The antigen is not known.

Assay used: immunoSEQ multiplex PCR; TCRdb lists only in-frame clones, some missing. The sample contains about 150,000 clones, around 91% of which appear only once. The rearrangement links TRBV5-4 to TRBJ1-1, with 8 bases that match TRBD1. Sequenced material: peripheral blood, taken on day 0 of AZD1222 vaccination. This clonotype originated in an adult in good health. The CDR3 DNA is TGTGCCAGCAGCTACCAAGGGACAGGGAACACTGAAGCTTTCTTT. Translation gives CASSYQGTGNTEAFF.